The entry that follows covers one TCR beta chain sequence. Its antigen remains unidentified. Base-call qualities are not available, and no considerably larger clone is one nucleotide away. CDR1 GTSNPN and CDR2 SVGIG were looked up in the germline V gene (reference sequence). The CDR3 spans 11 residues, from the cysteine through the phenylalanine. The entry retains the CDR3 DNA only, 33 bases that are in frame from base 1. Deletion took 3 bases off V and 12 bases off J, with a span of 15 bases between the germline ends. This specimen comes from a study of control samples from healthy donors and cancer patients (dated by TCRdb to the early 2020s). The method was the immunoSEQ multiplex PCR assay. This is the immuneACCESS table as TCRdb keeps it, with only in-frame sequences that have V and J called. A part of the clones is gone; compared with another copy, unresolved V genes explain less than half, and the rest is unexplained. This sample comprises 100,000 to 150,000 clones, roughly nine tenths of them detected only once. 1.5% to 2% of the sample is in the top ten clones.

The TCR originated in a man between 18 and 29 years old in good health. The sample taken for sequencing was blood. The chain was built from TRBV30 and TRBJ2-7, with TRBD2 tentatively as D gene (5 bases match). The nucleotide sequence is TGTGCCTGGAGCCATCGGGGATGGGGGTACTTC. This translates into CAWSHRGWGYF.